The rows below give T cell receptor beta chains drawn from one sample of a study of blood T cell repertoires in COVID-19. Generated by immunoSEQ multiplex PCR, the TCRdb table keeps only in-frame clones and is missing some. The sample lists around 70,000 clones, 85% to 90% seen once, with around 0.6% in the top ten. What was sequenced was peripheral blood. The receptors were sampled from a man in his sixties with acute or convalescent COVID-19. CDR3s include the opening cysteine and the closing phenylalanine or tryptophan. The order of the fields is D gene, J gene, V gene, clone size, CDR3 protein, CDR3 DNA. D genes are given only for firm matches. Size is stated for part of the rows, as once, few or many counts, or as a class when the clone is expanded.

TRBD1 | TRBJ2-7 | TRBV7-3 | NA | CASSLSGQGRLYEQYF | TGTGCCAGCAGCTTATCTGGACAGGGTAGACTATACGAGCAGTACTTC
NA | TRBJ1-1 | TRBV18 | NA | CASSPPGGRTEAFF | TGTGCCAGCTCACCACCGGGGGGAAGAACTGAAGCTTTCTTT
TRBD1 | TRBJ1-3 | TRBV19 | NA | CASSFAVWTGVRNTIYF | TGTGCCAGTAGTTTTGCAGTCTGGACAGGGGTAAGAAACACCATATATTTT
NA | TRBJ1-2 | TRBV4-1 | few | CASSQPKVGRNRYGYTF | TGCGCCAGCAGCCAACCCAAGGTCGGCAGGAACCGCTATGGCTACACCTTC
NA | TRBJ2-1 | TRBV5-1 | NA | CASSLAGIPHNEQFF | TGCGCCAGCAGCTTGGCGGGGATCCCGCACAATGAGCAGTTCTTC
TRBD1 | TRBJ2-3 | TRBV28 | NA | CASLIPGQGTGTDTQYF | TGTGCCAGCCTCATCCCGGGACAGGGTACCGGCACAGATACGCAGTATTTT
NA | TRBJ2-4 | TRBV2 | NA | CASSETENIQYF | TGTGCCAGCAGTGAAACGGAAAACATTCAGTACTTC
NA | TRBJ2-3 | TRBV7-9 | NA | CASSFGDTQYF | TGTGCCAGCAGCTTCGGGGATACGCAGTATTTT
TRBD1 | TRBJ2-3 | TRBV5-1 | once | CASSLALTGATDTQYF | TGCGCCAGCAGCTTGGCCCTGACAGGGGCCACAGATACGCAGTATTTT
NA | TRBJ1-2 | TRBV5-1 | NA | CASSRNNNYGYTF | TGCGCCAGCAGCAGAAACAATAACTATGGCTACACCTTC
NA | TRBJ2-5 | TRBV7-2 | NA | CASSFTAARQETQYF | TGTGCCAGCAGCTTCACGGCGGCCAGACAAGAGACCCAGTACTTC
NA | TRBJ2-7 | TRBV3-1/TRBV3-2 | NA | CASSPDSMGEQYF | TGTGCCAGCAGTCCGGACAGTATGGGAGAGCAGTACTTC
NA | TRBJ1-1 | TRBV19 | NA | CASSIPGEGTEAFF | TGTGCCAGTAGTATCCCCGGGGAAGGGACTGAAGCTTTCTTT
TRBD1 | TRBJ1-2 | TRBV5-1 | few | CASSSTGQRGYGYTF | TGCGCCAGCAGCTCTACGGGACAGAGAGGTTATGGCTACACCTTC
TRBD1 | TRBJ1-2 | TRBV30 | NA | CAWNPTGTVYGYTF | TGTGCCTGGAACCCGACAGGGACGGTCTATGGCTACACCTTC
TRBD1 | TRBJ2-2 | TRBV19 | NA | CASSMGSGTGVDGELFF | TGTGCCAGTAGTATGGGGTCCGGGACAGGGGTGGACGGGGAGCTGTTTTTT
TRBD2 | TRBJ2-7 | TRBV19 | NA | CASSMGLGVPEQYF | TGTGCCAGTAGTATGGGACTAGGCGTACCCGAGCAGTACTTC
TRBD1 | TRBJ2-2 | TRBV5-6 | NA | CASKPGQGWTGELFF | TGTGCCAGCAAACCGGGACAGGGGTGGACCGGGGAGCTGTTTTTT
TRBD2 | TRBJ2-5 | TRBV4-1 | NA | CASSQGLAQETQYF | TGCGCCAGCAGCCAAGGACTAGCCCAAGAGACCCAGTACTTC
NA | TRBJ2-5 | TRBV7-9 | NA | CANNLGGGQETQYF | TGTGCCAACAACCTCGGGGGAGGCCAAGAGACCCAGTACTTC
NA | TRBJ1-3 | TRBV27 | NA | CASSLSLAGVSSGNTIYF | TGTGCCAGCAGTTTATCATTGGCGGGGGTGAGCTCTGGAAACACCATATATTTT
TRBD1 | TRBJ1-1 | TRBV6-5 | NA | CASSYPGTGGTEAFF | TGTGCCAGCAGTTACCCCGGGACAGGGGGCACTGAAGCTTTCTTT
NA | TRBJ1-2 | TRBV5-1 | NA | CASSLDFGTNYGYTF | TGCGCCAGCAGCTTGGATTTCGGGACTAACTATGGCTACACCTTC
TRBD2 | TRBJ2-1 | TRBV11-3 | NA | CASSLDSARSGTSGRREQFF | TGTGCCAGCAGCTTAGATTCGGCGAGGTCAGGCACTAGCGGGAGGAGGGAGCAGTTCTTC
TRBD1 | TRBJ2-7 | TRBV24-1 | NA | CATSGPDRGSSYEQYF | TGTGCCACCAGTGGCCCTGACAGGGGCTCTTCCTACGAGCAGTACTTC
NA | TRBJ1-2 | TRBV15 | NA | CATSRAGTGNYGYTF | TGTGCCACCAGCAGAGCGGGTACAGGGAACTATGGCTACACCTTC
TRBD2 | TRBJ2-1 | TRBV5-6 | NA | CASSPDSGIEQFF | TGTGCCAGCAGCCCCGATAGCGGGATTGAGCAGTTCTTC
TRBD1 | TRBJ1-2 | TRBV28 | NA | CASSLLGTGPGYTF | TGTGCCAGCAGTTTATTGGGGACAGGGCCCGGCTACACCTTC
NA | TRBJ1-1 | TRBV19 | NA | CASSTDWASNTEAFF | TGTGCCAGTAGTACTGATTGGGCCTCGAACACTGAAGCTTTCTTT
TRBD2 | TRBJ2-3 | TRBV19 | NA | CASSTPRLAEDTQYF | TGTGCCAGTAGTACCCCACGACTAGCGGAAGATACGCAGTATTTT
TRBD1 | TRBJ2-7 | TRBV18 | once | CASSLGTGSPHEQYF | TGTGCCAGCTCACTTGGGACAGGGAGTCCCCACGAGCAGTACTTC
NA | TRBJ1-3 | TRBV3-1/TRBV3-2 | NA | CGCSRRNTIYF | TGTGGCTGCTCTAGGCGAAACACCATATATTTT
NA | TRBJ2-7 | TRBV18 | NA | CASSPLSDSRLSYEQYF | TGTGCCAGCTCCCCGTTGAGCGACAGCCGACTCTCCTACGAGCAGTACTTC
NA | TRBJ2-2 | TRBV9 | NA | CASSVEGRNTGELFF | TGTGCCAGCAGCGTAGAGGGGCGGAACACCGGGGAGCTGTTTTTT
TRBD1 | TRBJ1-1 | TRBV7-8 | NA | CASSMNRDRVTEAFF | TGTGCCAGCAGCATGAACCGGGACAGGGTGACTGAAGCTTTCTTT
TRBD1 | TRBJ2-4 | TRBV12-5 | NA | CASGDSRDRGNIQYF | TGTGCTAGTGGCGATTCCCGGGACAGGGGTAACATTCAGTACTTC
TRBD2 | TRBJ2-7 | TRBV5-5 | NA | CASSLSGLAGASGYEQYF | TGTGCCAGCAGCTTAAGTGGACTAGCGGGAGCTTCTGGCTACGAGCAGTACTTC
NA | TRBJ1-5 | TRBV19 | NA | CASSIKQGGQPQHF | TGTGCCAGTAGTATTAAACAGGGTGGTCAGCCCCAGCATTTT
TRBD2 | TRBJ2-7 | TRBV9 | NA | CASSAGLAGVYEQYF | TGTGCCAGCAGCGCGGGACTAGCGGGAGTGTACGAGCAGTACTTC
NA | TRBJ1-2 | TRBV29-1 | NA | CSVAQGGNYGYTF | TGCAGCGTTGCTCAGGGTGGGAACTATGGCTACACCTTC
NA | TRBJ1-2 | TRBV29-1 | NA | CSVGEGFNYGYTF | TGCAGCGTTGGAGAGGGCTTTAACTATGGCTACACCTTC
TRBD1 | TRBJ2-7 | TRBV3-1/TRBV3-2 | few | CASRRGTGTYEQYF | TGTGCCAGCAGGAGGGGGACAGGGACCTACGAGCAGTACTTC